This T cell receptor (beta chain) was recovered during a study of regulatory T cells in long-lasting Graves disease. This clonotype showed up many times. Its target is unknown. Study-level points and caveats: Because few samples were included, accuracy may have been lower. Newly diagnosed patients had higher TCR diversity than persistent Graves' patients did.

The CDR3 has 17 amino acids. CDR1 is SQVTM, CDR2 ANQGSEA, per germline. Losses at the gene ends were 0 bases for V and 1 base for J; bases not matched to a gene: 7. Investigators prepared the TCR beta libraries by applying iRepertoire HTBI primers and Arm-PCR of CDR3 regions. Each CDR3 protein is one row after TCRdb ran MiXCR on the multiplex PCR reads. In the table there are 350,000 to 500,000 distinct CDR3 sequences, around 15% of which are singletons. Specified time point: newly diagnosed GD, antithyroid drugs for less than 3 months. PBMCs provided the RNA from which the TCR library was made. These data also formed part of another study, on T cells in Graves' hyperthyroidism and ophthalmopathy. That publication notes: RT-PCR in the first round (using the HTBI primer set) targeted the TCR CDR3. Within blood appeared most thyroid clonotypes that had expanded above 0.001.

This receptor was taken from a woman in her 30s with Graves disease. The starting material was peripheral blood mononuclear cells (PBMCs), obtained at new diagnosis, from a patient treated with antithyroid drugs. The chain employs TRBV29-1 and TRBJ2-3, with 10 positions matching TRBD2. This CDR3 is CSVEEWALAGGTDTQYF. CDR3 nucleotide sequence: TGCAGCGTTGAAGAATGGGCGCTAGCGGGAGGCACAGATACGCAGTATTTT.